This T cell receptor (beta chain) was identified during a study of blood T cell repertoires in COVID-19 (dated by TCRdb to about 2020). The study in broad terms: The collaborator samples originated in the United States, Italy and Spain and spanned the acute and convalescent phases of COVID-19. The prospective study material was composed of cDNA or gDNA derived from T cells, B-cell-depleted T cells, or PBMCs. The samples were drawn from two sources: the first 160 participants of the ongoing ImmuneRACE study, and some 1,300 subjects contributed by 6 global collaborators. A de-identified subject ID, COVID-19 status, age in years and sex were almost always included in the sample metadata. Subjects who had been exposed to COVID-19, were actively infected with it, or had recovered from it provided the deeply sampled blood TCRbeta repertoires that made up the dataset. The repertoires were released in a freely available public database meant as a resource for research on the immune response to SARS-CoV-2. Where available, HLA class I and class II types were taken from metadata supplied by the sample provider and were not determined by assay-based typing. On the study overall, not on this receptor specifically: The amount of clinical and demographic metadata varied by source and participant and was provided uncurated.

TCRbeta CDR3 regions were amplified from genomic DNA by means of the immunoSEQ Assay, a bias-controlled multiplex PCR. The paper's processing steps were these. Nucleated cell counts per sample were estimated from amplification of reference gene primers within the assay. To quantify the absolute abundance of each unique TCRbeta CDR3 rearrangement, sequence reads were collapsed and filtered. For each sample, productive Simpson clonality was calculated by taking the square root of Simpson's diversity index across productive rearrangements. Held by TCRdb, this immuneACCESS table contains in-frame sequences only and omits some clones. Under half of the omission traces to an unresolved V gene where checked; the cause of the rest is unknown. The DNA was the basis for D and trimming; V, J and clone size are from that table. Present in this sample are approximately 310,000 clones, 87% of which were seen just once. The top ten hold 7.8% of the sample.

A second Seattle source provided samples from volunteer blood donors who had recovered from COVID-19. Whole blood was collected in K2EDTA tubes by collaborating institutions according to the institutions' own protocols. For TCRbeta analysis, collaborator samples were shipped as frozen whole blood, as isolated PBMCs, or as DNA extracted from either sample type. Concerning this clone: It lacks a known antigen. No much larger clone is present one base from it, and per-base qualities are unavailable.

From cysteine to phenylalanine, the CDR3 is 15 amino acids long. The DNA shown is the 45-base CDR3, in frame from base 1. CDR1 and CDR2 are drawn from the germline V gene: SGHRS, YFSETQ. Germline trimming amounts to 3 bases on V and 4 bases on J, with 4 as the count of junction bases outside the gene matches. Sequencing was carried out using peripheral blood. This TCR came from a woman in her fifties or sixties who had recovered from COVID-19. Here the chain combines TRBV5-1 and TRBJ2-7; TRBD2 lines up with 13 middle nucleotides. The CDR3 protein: CASSSGLAGRYEQYF. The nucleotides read TGCGCCAGCAGCTCGGGACTAGCGGGACGGTACGAGCAGTACTTC.